The entry that follows covers one T cell receptor beta chain sequence. Its antigen remains unidentified. The sample belongs to a study of vaccination effects on CD4 cells after COVID-19. Prior to sequencing, the ViraFEST assay stimulated PBMC with viral peptide pools, which expanded the antigen-specific CD4+ T cells. Once cultured for roughly nine days, the cells underwent separation to obtain CD4+ T cells. Each person got two doses of an mRNA SARS-CoV-2 vaccine, BNT162b2 or mRNA-1273. Cultures had half their medium replaced with IL-2 medium on days 3 and 7. Method: immunoSEQ multiplex PCR; TCRdb's copy keeps in-frame clones and lacks some. The table records more than 60,000 clones, about 74% of them present only once. The sequence came from a human donor who received a COVID-19 vaccine. Material: CD4+ T cells from PBMCs cultured with HCoV-229E spike peptides, obtained after COVID-19 vaccination.

The CDR3 sequence is CASRGVSGANVLTF. CDR3 nucleotides: TGTGCCAGCAGGGGGGTCTCTGGGGCCAACGTCCTGACTTTC. The V and J genes are TRBV6-5 and TRBJ2-6; D may be TRBD1 or TRBD2 (5 bases each). The CDR3 covers 14 residues. Germline V gene sequence: CDR1 MNHEY, CDR2 SVGAGI. V was shortened by 6 bases and J by 0 bases, with 6 bases between the two germline ends.